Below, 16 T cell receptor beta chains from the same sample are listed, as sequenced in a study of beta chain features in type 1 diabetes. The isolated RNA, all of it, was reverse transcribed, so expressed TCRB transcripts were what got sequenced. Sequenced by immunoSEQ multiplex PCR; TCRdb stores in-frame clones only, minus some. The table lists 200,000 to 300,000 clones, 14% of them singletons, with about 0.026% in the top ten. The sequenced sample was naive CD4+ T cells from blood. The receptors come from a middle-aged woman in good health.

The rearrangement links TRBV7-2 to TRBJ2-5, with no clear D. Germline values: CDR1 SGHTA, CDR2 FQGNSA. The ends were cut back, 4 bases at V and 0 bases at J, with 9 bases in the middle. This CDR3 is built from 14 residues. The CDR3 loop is CASSYSRYQETQYF. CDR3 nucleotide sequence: TGTGCCAGCAGCTACTCGAGGTACCAAGAGACCCAGTACTTC.

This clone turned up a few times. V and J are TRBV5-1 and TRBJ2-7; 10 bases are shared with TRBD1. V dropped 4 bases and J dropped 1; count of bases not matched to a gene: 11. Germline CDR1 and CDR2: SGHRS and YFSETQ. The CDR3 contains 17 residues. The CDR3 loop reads CASSKAFPGQGSYEQYF. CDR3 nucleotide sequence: TGCGCCAGCAGCAAAGCTTTTCCGGGACAGGGGTCCTACGAGCAGTACTTC.

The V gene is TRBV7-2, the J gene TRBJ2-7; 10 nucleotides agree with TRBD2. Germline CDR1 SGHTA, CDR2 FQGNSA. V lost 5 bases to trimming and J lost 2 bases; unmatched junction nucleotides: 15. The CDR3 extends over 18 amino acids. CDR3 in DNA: TGTGCCAGCAGCCCGCGTCCCCTACCGGGACTAGCGCCCTACGAGCAGTACTTC. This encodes CASSPRPLPGLAPYEQYF.

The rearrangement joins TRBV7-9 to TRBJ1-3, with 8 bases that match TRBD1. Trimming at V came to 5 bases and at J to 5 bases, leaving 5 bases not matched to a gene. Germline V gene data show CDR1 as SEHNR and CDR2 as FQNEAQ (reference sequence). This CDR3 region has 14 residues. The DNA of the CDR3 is TGTGCCAGCAGCCCCGGGACAGGCCGAAACACCATATATTTT. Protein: CASSPGTGRNTIYF. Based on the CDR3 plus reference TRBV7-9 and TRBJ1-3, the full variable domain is DTGVSQNPRHKITKRGQNVTFRCDPISEHNRLYWYRQTLGQGPEFLTYFQNEAQLEKSRLLSDRFSAERPKGSFSTLEIQRTEQGDSAMYLCASSPGTGRNTIYFGEGSWLTVV.

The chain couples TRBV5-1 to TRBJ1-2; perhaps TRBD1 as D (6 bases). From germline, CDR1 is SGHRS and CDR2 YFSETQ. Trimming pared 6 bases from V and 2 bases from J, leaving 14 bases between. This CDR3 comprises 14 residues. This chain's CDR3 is CASTPGQGNYGYTF. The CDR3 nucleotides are TGCGCCAGCACACCGGGACAAGGAAACTATGGCTACACCTTC. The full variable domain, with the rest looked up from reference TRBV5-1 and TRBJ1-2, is KAGVTQTPRYLIKTRGQQVTLSCSPISGHRSVSWYQQTPGQGLQFLFEYFSETQRNKGNFPGRFSGRQFSNSRSEMNVSTLELGDSALYLCASTPGQGNYGYTFGSGTRLTVV.

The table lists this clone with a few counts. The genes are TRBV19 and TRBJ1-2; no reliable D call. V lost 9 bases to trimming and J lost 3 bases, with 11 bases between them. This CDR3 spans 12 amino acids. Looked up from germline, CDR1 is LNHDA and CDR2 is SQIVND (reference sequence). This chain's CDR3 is CASRTAYYGYTF. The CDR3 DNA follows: TGTGCCAGCCGCACAGCATACTATGGCTACACCTTC.

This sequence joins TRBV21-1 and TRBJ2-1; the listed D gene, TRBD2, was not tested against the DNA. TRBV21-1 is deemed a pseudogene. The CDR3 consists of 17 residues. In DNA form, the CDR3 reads TGTGCCAGCAGCATGAAGGCGGGGGGCAGCGCCTACAATGAGCAGTTCTTC. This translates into CASSMKAGGSAYNEQFF.

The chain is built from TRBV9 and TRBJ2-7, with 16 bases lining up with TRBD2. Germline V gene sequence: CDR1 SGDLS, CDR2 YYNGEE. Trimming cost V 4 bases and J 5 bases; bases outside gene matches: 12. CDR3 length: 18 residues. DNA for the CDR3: TGTGCCAGCAGCCCTGGGACTAGCGGGGGGGCTTGGGATCACGAGCAGTACTTC. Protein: CASSPGTSGGAWDHEQYF.

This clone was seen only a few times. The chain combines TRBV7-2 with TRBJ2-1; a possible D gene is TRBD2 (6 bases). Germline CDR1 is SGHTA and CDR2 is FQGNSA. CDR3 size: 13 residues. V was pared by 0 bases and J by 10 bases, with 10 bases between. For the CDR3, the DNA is TGTGCCAGCAGCTTAGCGGGAGGACCCGAGCAGTTCTTC. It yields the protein CASSLAGGPEQFF.

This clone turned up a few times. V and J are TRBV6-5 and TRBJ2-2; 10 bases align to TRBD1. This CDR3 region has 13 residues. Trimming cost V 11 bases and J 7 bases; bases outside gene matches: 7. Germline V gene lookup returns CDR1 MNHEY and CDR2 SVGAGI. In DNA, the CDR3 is TGTGCCCACGGGACAGGGGTTCACGGGGAGCTGTTTTTT. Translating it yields CAHGTGVHGELFF.

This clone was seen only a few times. The CDR3 loop reads CASSVLSGGYNEQFF. CDR3 coding DNA: TGTGCCAGCAGCGTGCTTAGCGGGGGTTACAATGAGCAGTTCTTC. J is TRBJ2-1 and V is TRBV7-9; 9 bases are shared with TRBD2. Germline CDR1 is SEHNR and CDR2 is FQNEAQ (reference sequence). The CDR3 covers 15 residues. Germline trimming cut 5 bases from V and 4 bases from J; bases unmatched to any gene: 6.

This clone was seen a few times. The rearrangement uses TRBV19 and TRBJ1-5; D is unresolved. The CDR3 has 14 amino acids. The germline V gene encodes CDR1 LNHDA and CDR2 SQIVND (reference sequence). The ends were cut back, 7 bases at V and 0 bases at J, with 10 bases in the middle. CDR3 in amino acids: CASKEANSNQPQHF. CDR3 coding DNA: TGTGCCAGTAAAGAGGCTAATAGCAATCAGCCCCAGCATTTT.

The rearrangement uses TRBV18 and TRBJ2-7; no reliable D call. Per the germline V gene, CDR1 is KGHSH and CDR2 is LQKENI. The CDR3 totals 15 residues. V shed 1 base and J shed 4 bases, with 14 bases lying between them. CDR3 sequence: CASSPLATFGYEQYF. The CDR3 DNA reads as TGTGCCAGCTCACCACTAGCTACCTTTGGGTACGAGCAGTACTTC.

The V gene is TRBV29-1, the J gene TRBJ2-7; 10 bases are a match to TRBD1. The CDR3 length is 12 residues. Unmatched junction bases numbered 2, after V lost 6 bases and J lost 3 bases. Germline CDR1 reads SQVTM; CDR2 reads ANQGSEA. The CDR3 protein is CSVGQGIYEQYF. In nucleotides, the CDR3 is TGCAGCGTGGGACAGGGGATCTACGAGCAGTACTTC.

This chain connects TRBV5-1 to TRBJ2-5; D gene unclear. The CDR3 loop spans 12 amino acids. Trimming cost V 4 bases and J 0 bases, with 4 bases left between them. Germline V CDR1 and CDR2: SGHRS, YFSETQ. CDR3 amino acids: CASSVYQETQYF. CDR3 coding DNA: TGCGCCAGCAGCGTCTACCAAGAGACCCAGTACTTC.

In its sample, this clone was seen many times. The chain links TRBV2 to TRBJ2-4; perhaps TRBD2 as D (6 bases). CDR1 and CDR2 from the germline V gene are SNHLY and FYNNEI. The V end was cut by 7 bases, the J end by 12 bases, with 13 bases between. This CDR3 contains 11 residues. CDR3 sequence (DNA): TGTGCCAGCACCCTTACTAGCACTCAGTACTTC. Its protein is CASTLTSTQYF.